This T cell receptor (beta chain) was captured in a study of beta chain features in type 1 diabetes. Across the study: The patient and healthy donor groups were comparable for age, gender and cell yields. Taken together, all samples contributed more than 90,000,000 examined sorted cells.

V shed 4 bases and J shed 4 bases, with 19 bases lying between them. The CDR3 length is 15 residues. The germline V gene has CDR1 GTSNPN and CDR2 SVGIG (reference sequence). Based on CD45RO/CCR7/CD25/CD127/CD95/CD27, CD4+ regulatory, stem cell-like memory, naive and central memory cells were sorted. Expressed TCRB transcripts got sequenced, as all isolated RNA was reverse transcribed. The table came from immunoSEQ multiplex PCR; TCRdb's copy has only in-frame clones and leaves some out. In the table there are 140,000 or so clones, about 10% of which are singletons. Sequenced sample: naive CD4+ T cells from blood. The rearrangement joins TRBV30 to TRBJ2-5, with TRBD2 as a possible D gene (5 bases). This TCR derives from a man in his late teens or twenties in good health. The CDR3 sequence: CAWNKFLGRGETQYF. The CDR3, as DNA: TGTGCCTGGAACAAATTCCTGGGCCGGGGAGAGACCCAGTACTTC.